The next 6 T cell receptor beta chains were all read from a single sample in a study of CD8 T cells in Susac syndrome. RNA totalling roughly 0.5 to 1 ug underwent reverse transcription with random hexamers. TCRdb fed the immunoSEQ multiplex PCR reads into MiXCR, producing one record per CDR3 protein. Among some 200,000 distinct CDR3 sequences listed, 92% were seen once. The sample taken for sequencing was CD8+ T cells from PBMCs. Source of these receptors: a human donor with multiple sclerosis.

V is TRBV29-1 and J is TRBJ2-7; 9 bases fit TRBD1. The V segment lost 1 base and the J segment 4 bases; nucleotides outside the gene matches: 11. Germline loops: CDR1 SQVTM, CDR2 ANQGSEA. This CDR3 is 16 amino acids long. The CDR3 reads CSVEGGGGTGIYEQYF. The CDR3 DNA reads TGCAGCGTTGAAGGCGGCGGAGGGACAGGGATATACGAGCAGTACTTC.

J is TRBJ2-1 and V is TRBV19; 13 bases match TRBD2. Per the germline V gene, CDR1 is LNHDA and CDR2 is SQIVND (reference sequence). CDR3 length equals 18 residues. V lost 5 bases, J lost 0 bases, and 7 bases stayed unmatched. CDR3 residues: CASSGTSGNLASYNEQFF. The DNA for the CDR3 is TGTGCCAGTAGTGGGACTAGCGGGAATCTGGCCTCCTACAATGAGCAGTTCTTC.

V and J are TRBV9 and TRBJ2-1; 10 bases match TRBD2. V lost 4 bases to trimming and J lost 4 bases; unmatched junction nucleotides: 11. Germline-derived CDR1 and CDR2 are SGDLS and YYNGEE. The CDR3 is 17 residues long. CDR3 sequence (DNA): TGTGCCAGCAGCCCCCACTCAGGACTAGCGGAATACAATGAGCAGTTCTTC. Amino acids: CASSPHSGLAEYNEQFF.

The chain uses TRBV20-1 and TRBJ1-5; no reliable D call. The V gene lost 1 base and the J gene lost 6 bases, with 13 bases spanning the gap. Germline CDR1 and CDR2: DFQATT and SNEGSKA (reference sequence). The CDR3 is 14 residues long. The CDR3 region is CSARVELRGQPQHF. The CDR3 nucleotides read TGCAGTGCTAGAGTCGAACTAAGAGGTCAGCCCCAGCATTTT.

V gene TRBV6-1 combines with J gene TRBJ2-1, with D possibly TRBD1 on 6 matching bases. The CDR3 has 14 amino acids. From germline, CDR1 is MNHNS and CDR2 SASEGT. V was trimmed by 10 bases and J by 8 bases, leaving 21 bases between them. As DNA, the CDR3 is TGTGCCATCGATAGTGGGACACTAAGGGATGAGCAGTTCTTC. Residues: CAIDSGTLRDEQFF.

V is TRBV7-6 and J is TRBJ1-1; possibly TRBD1 for D (6 bases). V gave up 5 bases and J gave up 1 base, with 17 bases separating them. The CDR3 spans 16 residues. CDR1 and CDR2 (germline): SGHVS, FNYEAQ. DNA for the CDR3: TGTGCCAGCAGCCACCGGGTGCAGGGGAAGAACACTGAAGCTTTCTTT. It codes for CASSHRVQGKNTEAFF.